Included here is one T cell receptor beta chain sequence, with context. Its specificity is not known. The donors were part of the roughly 110-subject validation cohort, which stood apart from the approximately 640-subject first cohort. The data were taken from a study of cytomegalovirus exposure and HLA in healthy donors. Overall study context: In a later analysis, it was reported that the approximately 120 validation repertoires had been produced on the same platform as the roughly 700 repertoires belonging to the first cohort.

TCRdb's copy holds only in-frame clones and misses some; the assay was immunoSEQ multiplex PCR. The sample consists of more than 110,000 clones, around four fifths of them appearing once. Study conclusions and caveats: A few CMV-associated chains were confirmed in vitro to be specific for CMV antigens. The study labeled about 160 TCR beta chains cytomegalovirus-associated.

The sequence derives from a woman in her twenties or thirties in good health and CMV-seronegative. The specimen was PBMCs.

The CDR3 nucleotides are TGTGCCAGCTCACCATCCCCAGACTCACATACGCAGTATTTT. The encoded protein is CASSPSPDSHTQYF. The rearrangement uses TRBV18 and TRBJ2-3; D is ambiguous. CDR1 KGHSH and CDR2 LQKENI come from the germline V gene. The CDR3 spans 14 residues. The V and J ends lost 2 bases and 7 bases respectively, with 13 bases between them. Using reference TRBV18 and TRBJ2-3 for the parts outside the CDR3, the full variable domain is NAGVMQNPRHLVRRRGQEARLRCSPMKGHSHVYWYRQLPEEGLKFMVYLQKENIIDESGMPKERFSAEFPKEGPSILRIQQVVRGDSAAYFCASSPSPDSHTQYFGPGTRLTVL.